This TCR beta chain was identified in a study of T-cell memory formation after mild COVID-19 (dated by TCRdb to about 2021). Regarding the complete study: TCR sequence clusters from the two donors were found to be largely donor specific. In a couple of donors, T-cell clones that expanded and contracted after mild COVID-19 were tracked by sequencing TCRalpha and TCRbeta repertoires over time. Two young, previously healthy adult volunteers made up the cohort, one male and one female. The research as a whole found: Contracting CD4+ clones were found mainly in CM and EM memory subsets, while CD8+ clones were enriched in EMRA. Some responding clones were found in pre-infection memory, which suggests that pre-existing cross-reactive memory T cells took part in the SARS-CoV-2 response. The study covered only a couple of mild cases, and larger cohorts including severe cases with pre-infection samples were considered necessary. SARS-CoV-2 specificity was not confirmed for the second-wave clones peaking on day 37. From day 15 to 85, contracting clones showed balanced CD4/CD8 phenotypes, whereas a second wave of clones that expanded from day 15 to 37 leaned towards CD4+.

This clonotype turned up a few times. The clone's antigen remains unknown. Per-nucleotide qualities are absent, and no much larger clonotype sits a single base away. The reads were generated on an Illumina NovaSeq 6000. Using 5'RACE with constant-segment primers, TCRalpha and TCRbeta cDNA libraries were constructed, with sample barcodes and unique molecular identifiers added in the process. Trizol reagent was used to extract RNA from every sample. Amplification of the libraries took two PCR steps, and the second step added a second sample barcode plus Illumina TruSeq adapters. Libraries were sequenced on an Illumina NovaSeq with 2 x 150 bp paired-end reads. The paper's data handling went like this. The reads were demultiplexed and collapsed into UMI-guided consensus sequences using migec v1.2.7. Using mixcr v2.1.11, UMI consensuses were aligned to TRA and TRB V and J templates and then assembled into clonotypes. A clonotype was counted as expanded or contracted only when both edgeR and NoisET called the clonotype significant, with the noise models trained on biological replicates. For edgeR calls, a false discovery rate-adjusted p below 0.01 and a log2 fold-change threshold of 1 were applied. As an exploratory analysis of dynamics, PCA with hierarchical clustering was applied to max-normalized trajectories of the 1000 most abundant clonotypes. Separately sequenced CD4+ and CD8+ repertoires were used to assign a CD4 or CD8 phenotype to each responding clone. TCRdb reworked the public reads: Q25 trimming with fastp, MiXCR clone assembly, productive beta chains retained. Identical CDR3 protein sequences are pooled into one entry, listed with their most common genes and DNA. The V and J calls follow TCRdb's processing rather than the paper's. In all, the sample holds hundreds of thousands of distinct CDR3 sequences, and around 27% of those were seen once. The leading ten clones occupy 13% of the sample.

PBMCs were isolated by Ficoll-Paque density gradient centrifugation. This receptor was taken from an adult woman who had mild COVID-19 (a few samples of this study predate the infection). The sample titles of this study are shuffled in the database, so cell type and time point are left out; the donor was told from shared clones. Sequenced material: PBMCs or a T cell subset sorted from them (not recorded which).

The CDR3 region reads CATSRDRARDSPLHF. The sequenced DNA is TGTGCCACCAGCAGAGATAGGGCTAGGGATTCACCCCTCCACTTT. The rearranged segments are TRBV15 and TRBJ1-6; a confident D gene designation cannot be given. CDR1 and CDR2 were assigned from the germline V gene (reference sequence) as LNHNV and YYDKDF. The CDR3 holds 15 amino acids from the cysteine to the phenylalanine. CDR3 DNA is the only sequence kept; it has 45 bases, read in frame from the first base. The V and J ends are trimmed by 0 bases and 8 bases, leaving 11 bases between them.